This is a list of T cell receptor beta chains from one sample in a study of response to subunit inactivated influenza vaccine. TCRdb re-called the RT-PCR reads with MiXCR, one entry per CDR3 protein. The sample shows some 550,000 distinct CDR3 sequences, 20% to 25% of them seen only once. These data also formed part of another study, on T cells expressing NK-cell markers.

This material consisted of CD4+ T cells sorted from PBMCs, taken roughly 12 days after vaccination. The source is a man aged 50 or older who received an inactivated influenza vaccine. CDR3s include the opening cysteine and the closing phenylalanine or tryptophan. A D gene is named only where the DNA matches it firmly. Part of the rows lack a size; the others show once, few, many or a class for expanded clones.

D	V	J	size	CDR3	DNA
NA	TRBV29-1	TRBJ1-4	NA	CSAATNEKLFF	TGCAGCGCTGCAACTAATGAAAAACTGTTTTTT
NA	TRBV5-1	TRBJ1-2	many	CASSLEARYDSVGGYTF	TGCGCCAGCAGCTTGGAGGCGCGCTACGACAGCGTAGGCGGCTACACCTTC
NA	TRBV7-8	TRBJ1-5	few	CASSPYGQGHQPQHF	TGTGCCAGCAGCCCCTACGGCCAGGGTCACCAGCCCCAGCATTTT
NA	TRBV10-3	TRBJ2-1	NA	CATGTPTNNEQFF	TGTGCCACAGGGACTCCAACAAACAATGAGCAGTTCTTC
TRBD2	TRBV4-1	TRBJ2-2	few	CASSMRTSGVNTGELFF	TGCGCCAGCAGCATGCGGACTAGCGGGGTGAACACCGGGGAGCTGTTTTTT
NA	TRBV5-1	TRBJ2-5	few	CASSPLSRRGPETQYF	TGCGCCAGCAGCCCCCTTAGTCGGCGGGGGCCAGAGACCCAGTACTTC
TRBD1	TRBV10-3	TRBJ1-1	few	CAISQGGNTEAFF	TGTGCCATCAGTCAGGGGGGGAACACTGAAGCTTTCTTT
TRBD1	TRBV4-2	TRBJ2-5	few	CASSQDRGQGWETQYF	TGTGCCAGCAGCCAAGATAGGGGACAGGGCTGGGAGACCCAGTACTTC
TRBD1	TRBV18	TRBJ2-7	NA	CASSPVTGGYEQYF	TGTGCCAGCTCACCTGTGACAGGGGGGTACGAGCAGTACTTC
NA	TRBV10-3	TRBJ1-1	NA	CAISVDKMNTEAFF	TGTGCCATCAGTGTGGACAAGATGAACACTGAAGCTTTCTTT